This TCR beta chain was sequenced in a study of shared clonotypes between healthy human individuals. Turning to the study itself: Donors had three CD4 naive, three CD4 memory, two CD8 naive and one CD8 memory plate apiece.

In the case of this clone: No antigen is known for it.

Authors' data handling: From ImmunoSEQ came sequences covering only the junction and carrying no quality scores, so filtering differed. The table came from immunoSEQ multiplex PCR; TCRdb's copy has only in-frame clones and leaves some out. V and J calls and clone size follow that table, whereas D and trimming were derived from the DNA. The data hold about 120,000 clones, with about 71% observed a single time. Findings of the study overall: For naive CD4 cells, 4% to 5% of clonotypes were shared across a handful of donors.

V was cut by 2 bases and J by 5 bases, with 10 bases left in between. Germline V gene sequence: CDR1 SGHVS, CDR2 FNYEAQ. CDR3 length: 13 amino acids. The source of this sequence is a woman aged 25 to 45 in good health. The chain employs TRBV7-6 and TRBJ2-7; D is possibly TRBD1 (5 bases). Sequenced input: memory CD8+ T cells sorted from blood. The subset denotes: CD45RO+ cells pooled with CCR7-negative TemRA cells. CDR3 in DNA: TGTGCCAGCAGCTTATCATGGGGCAACGAGCAGTACTTC. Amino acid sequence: CASSLSWGNEQYF.